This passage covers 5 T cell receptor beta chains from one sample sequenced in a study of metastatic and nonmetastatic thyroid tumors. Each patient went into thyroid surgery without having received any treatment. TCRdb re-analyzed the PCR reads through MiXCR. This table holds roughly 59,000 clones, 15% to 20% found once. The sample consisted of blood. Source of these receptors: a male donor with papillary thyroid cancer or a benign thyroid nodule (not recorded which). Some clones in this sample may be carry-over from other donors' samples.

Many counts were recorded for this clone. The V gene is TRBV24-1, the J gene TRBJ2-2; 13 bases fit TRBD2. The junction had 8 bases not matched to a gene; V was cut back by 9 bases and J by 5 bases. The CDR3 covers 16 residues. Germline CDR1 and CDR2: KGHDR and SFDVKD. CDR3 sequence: CATAGLAGVGTGELFF. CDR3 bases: TGTGCCACCGCAGGACTAGCGGGAGTTGGAACCGGGGAGCTGTTTTTT.

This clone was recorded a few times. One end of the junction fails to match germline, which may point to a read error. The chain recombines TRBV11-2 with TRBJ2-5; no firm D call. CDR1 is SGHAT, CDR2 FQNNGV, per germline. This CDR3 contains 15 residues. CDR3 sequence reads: CASSYIDVVKEIQYF. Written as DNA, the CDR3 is TGTGCCAGCAGCTATATAGACGTGGTAAAGGAGATCCAGTACTTC.

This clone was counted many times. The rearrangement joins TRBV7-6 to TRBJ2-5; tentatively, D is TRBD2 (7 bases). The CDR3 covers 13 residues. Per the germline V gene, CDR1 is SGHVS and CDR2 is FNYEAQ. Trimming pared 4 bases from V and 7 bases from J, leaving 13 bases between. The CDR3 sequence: CASSSRGGGTQYF. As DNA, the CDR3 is TGTGCCAGCAGCTCAAGGGGAGGGGGGACCCAGTACTTC.

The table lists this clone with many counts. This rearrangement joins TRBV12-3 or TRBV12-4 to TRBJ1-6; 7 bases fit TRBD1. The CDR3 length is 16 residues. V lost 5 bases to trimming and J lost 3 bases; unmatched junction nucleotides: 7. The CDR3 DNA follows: TGTGCCAGCAGTCTCCGACAGGGAAACTATAATTCACCCCTCCACTTT. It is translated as CASSLRQGNYNSPLHF.

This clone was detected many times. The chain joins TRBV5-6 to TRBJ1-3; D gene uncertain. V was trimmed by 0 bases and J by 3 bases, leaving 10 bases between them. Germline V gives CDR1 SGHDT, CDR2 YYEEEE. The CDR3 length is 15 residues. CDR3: CASSLGVGFGNTIYF. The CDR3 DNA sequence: TGTGCCAGCAGCTTGGGGGTAGGCTTTGGAAACACCATATATTTT.